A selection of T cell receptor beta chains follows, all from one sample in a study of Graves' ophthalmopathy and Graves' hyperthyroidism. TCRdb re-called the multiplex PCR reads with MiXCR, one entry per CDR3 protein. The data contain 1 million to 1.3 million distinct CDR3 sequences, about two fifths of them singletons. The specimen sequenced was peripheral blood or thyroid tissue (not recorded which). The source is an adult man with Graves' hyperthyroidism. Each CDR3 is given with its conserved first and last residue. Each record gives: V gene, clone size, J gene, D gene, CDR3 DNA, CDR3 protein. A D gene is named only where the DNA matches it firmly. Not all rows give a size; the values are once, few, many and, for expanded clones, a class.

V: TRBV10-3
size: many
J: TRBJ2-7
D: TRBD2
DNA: TGTGCCATCAGTGATGGACTAGCGGGAGCAAGGCAGTACTTC
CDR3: CAISDGLAGARQYF

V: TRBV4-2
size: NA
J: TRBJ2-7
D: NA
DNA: TGTGCCAGCAGCCAAGCCCCCCCCGGAAAGCAGTACTTC
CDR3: CASSQAPPGKQYF

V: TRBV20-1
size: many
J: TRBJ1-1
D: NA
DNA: TGCAGTGCTAGAGAGTATAGGAACACTGAAGCTTTCTTT
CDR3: CSAREYRNTEAFF

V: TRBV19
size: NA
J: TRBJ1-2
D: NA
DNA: TGTGCCAGTAGGGAGACAGGTCGAGCTAACTATGGCTACACCTTC
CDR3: CASRETGRANYGYTF

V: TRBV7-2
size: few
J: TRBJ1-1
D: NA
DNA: TGTGCCAGCAGACGGGACCGCGCCTCGGGCACTGAAGCTTTCTTT
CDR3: CASRRDRASGTEAFF

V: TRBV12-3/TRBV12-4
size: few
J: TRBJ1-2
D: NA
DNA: TGTGCCAGCAGACGATGGACAGAAACTAACTATGGCTACACCTTC
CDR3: CASRRWTETNYGYTF

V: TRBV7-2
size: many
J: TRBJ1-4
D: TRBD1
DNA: TGTGCCAGCAGCGAGGGACAGGGATTTAGAGCAACTAATGAAAAACTGTTTTTT
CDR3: CASSEGQGFRATNEKLFF

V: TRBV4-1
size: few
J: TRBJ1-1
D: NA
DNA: TGCGCCAGCAGCCAAGTAGGGGCCGGAGGGACTGAAGCTTTCTTT
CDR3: CASSQVGAGGTEAFF

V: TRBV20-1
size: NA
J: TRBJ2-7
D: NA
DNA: TGCAGTGCTAGAGAGGGCGGCCCCTCCTACGAGCAGTACTTC
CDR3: CSAREGGPSYEQYF

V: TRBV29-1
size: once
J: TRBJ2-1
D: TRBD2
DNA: TGCAGCGTTGAGAGTTTTAGCGGGGGGGACAATGAGCAGTTCTTC
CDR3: CSVESFSGGDNEQFF

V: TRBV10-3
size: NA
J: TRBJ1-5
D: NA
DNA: TGTGCCATCAGTGAGACAGAGGTCAATCAGCCCCAGCATTTT
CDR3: CAISETEVNQPQHF

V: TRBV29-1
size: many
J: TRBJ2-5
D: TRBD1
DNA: TGCAGCGTTTATAGGACAGGGGGCATAGAGACCCAGTACTTC
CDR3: CSVYRTGGIETQYF

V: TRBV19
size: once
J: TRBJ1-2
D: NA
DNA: TGTGCCAGTAGTGTACATCGGGGAACCGGTGGCTACACCTTC
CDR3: CASSVHRGTGGYTF

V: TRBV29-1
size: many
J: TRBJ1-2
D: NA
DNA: TGCAGCGTTGACTGGGACGGCTACACCTTC
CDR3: CSVDWDGYTF

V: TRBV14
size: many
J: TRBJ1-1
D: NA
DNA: TGTGCCAGCAGCCAAGTGGAATTTCGGGACACTGAAGCTTTCTTT
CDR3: CASSQVEFRDTEAFF

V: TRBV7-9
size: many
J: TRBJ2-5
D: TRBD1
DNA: TGTGCCAGCAGCGCAACGGGACAGGGGGAGCCGGAGACCCAGTACTTC
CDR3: CASSATGQGEPETQYF

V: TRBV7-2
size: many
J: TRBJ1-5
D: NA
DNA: TGTGCCAGCAGCCTCGGACCAGGGAACAATCAGCCCCAGCATTTT
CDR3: CASSLGPGNNQPQHF

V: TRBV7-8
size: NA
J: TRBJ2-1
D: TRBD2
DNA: TGTGCCAGCAGCCCGCGACTAGCGGGAGGTCATCAGTTCTTC
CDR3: CASSPRLAGGHQFF

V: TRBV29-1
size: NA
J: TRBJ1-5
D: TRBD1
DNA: TGCAGCGTACGGACAGGGGAACGACAGCCCCAGCATTTT
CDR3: CSVRTGERQPQHF

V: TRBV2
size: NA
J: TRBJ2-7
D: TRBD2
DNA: TGTGCCAGCGGGCGGGAGGGGCTGTACTTC
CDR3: CASGREGLYF

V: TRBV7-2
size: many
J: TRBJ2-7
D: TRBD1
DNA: TGTGCCAGCAGCTTAGTAGAGGCGACAGGGGGCTACGAGCAGTACTTC
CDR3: CASSLVEATGGYEQYF

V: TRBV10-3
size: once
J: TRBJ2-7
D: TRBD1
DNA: TGTGCCATCAGTGACCCGGGACAGGGCTACGAGCAGTACTTC
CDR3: CAISDPGQGYEQYF

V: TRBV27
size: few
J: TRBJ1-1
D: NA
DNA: TGTGCCAGCAGTAACACCGACAGGCTCGTAGCTTTCTTT
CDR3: CASSNTDRLVAFF

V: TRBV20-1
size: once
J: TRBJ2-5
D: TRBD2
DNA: TGCAGTGCTAGCGGGAGGGGGAGTCGAGAGACCCAGTACTTC
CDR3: CSASGRGSRETQYF

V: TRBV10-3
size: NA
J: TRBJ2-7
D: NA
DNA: TGTGCCAGCAGTTACCCCCCCCGCTACGAGCAGTACTTC
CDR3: CASSYPPRYEQYF

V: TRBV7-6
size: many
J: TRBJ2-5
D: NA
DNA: TGTGCCAGCAGCTTGGGGACCCAGTACTTC
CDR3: CASSLGTQYF

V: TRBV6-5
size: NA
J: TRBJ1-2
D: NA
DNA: TGTGCCAGCAGTTACTCGATGTCCAGGGGCGCCTATGGCTACACCTTC
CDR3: CASSYSMSRGAYGYTF

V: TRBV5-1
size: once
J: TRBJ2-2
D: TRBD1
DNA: TGTGCCAAACGACAGGGCGCGTCGGACACCGGGGAGCTGTTTTTT
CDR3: CAKRQGASDTGELFF